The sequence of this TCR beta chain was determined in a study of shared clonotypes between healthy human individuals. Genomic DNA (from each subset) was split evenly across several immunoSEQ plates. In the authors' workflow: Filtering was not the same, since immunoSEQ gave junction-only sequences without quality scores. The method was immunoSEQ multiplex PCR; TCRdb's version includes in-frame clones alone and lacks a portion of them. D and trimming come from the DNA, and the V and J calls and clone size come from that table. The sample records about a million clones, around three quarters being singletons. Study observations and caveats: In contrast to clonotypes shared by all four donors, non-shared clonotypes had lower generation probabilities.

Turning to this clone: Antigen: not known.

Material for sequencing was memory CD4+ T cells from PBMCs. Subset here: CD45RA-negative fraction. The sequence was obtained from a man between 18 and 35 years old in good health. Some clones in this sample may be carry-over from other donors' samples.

The CDR3 spells CALLLEAVGELFF. CDR3 sequence (DNA): TGTGCCTTACTCCTTGAGGCGGTCGGGGAGCTGTTTTTT. V and J are TRBV30 and TRBJ2-2, with no clear D. This CDR3 region has 13 residues. Germline values: CDR1 GTSNPN, CDR2 SVGIG (reference sequence). Deletions cut 7 bases from V and 7 bases from J, with 16 bases between.